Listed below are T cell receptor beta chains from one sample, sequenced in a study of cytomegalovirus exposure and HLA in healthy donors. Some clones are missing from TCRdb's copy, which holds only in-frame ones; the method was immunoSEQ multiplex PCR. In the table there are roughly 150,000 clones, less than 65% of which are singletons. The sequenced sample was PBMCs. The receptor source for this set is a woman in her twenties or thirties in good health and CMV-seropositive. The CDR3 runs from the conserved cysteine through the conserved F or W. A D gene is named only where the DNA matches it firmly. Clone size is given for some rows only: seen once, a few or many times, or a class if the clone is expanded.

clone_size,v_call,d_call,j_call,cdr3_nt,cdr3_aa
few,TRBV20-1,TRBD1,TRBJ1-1,TGCAGTGGGGACAGCTACACTGAAGCTTTCTTT,CSGDSYTEAFF
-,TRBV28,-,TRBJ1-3,TGTGCCAGCAGTCGATCCCCGAGCTCTGGAAACACCATATATTTT,CASSRSPSSGNTIYF
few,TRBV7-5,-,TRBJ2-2,TGTGTCAGAAGCTCGAGGGTCACTAGCGGTACCGGGGAGCTGTTTTTT,CVRSSRVTSGTGELFF
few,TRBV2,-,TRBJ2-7,TGTGCCAGCAGTGTCCTATACTACGAGCAGTACTTC,CASSVLYYEQYF
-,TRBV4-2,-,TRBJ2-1,TGTGCCAGCAGAGCAGTGGGGGGGCCCTACAATGAGCAGTTCTTC,CASRAVGGPYNEQFF
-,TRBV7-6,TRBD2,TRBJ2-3,TGTGCCAGCAGCTCAACGGTCCTAGCGGGGGGACAACCTCAGGATACGCAGTATTTT,CASSSTVLAGGQPQDTQYF
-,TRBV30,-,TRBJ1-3,TGTGCCTGGAGTGGGACATACTTACGAAACACCATATATTTT,CAWSGTYLRNTIYF
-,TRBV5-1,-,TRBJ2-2,TGCGCCAGCAGCTTGGGAGTTACCGGGGAGCTGTTTTTT,CASSLGVTGELFF
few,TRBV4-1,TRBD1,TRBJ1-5,TGCGCCAGCAGCCAAGATCGCCCAGGACAGGTTAGCAATCAGCCCCAGCATTTT,CASSQDRPGQVSNQPQHF
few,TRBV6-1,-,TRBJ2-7,TGTGCCAGCATAGGTAGGGGCGCCGACTACGAGCAGTACTTC,CASIGRGADYEQYF
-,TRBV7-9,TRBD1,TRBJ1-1,TGTGCCAGCAGCTTAGGGGACAGGAACACTGAAGCTTTCTTT,CASSLGDRNTEAFF
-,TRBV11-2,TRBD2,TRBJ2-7,TGTGCCAGCAGCAAAAGTGTTATTGGCGGGAGGGCCCCCGAGCAGTACTTC,CASSKSVIGGRAPEQYF
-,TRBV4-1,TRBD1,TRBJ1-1,TGCGCCAGCAGCCCAAACAGGGGACAGAACACTGAAGCTTTCTTT,CASSPNRGQNTEAFF
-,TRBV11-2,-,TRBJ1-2,TGTGCCAGCAGCCGGTTTAGTATCGGAGGGTCTAACTATGACTACACCTTC,CASSRFSIGGSNYDYTF
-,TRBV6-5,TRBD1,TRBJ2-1,TGTGCCAGCAGTTACCGGATACAGGGGGACAATGAGCAGTTCTTC,CASSYRIQGDNEQFF
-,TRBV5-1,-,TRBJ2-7,TGCGCCAGCAGCTCAGGACGGGAACTCTACGAGCAGTACTTC,CASSSGRELYEQYF
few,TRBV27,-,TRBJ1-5,TGTGCCAGCAGTTTCTTGGCCAGAGGGGGTTCGGGCAATCAGCCCCAGCATTTT,CASSFLARGGSGNQPQHF
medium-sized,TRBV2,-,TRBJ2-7,TGTGCCAGCAGATCACAGGGAGTAAGCGAGCAGTACTTC,CASRSQGVSEQYF
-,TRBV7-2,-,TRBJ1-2,TGTGCCAGCAGCTTACGCGGTTATGGCTACACCTTC,CASSLRGYGYTF
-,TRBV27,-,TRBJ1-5,TGTGCCAGCAGTTTACTTGGGGGAGGGCAGCCCCAGCATTTT,CASSLLGGGQPQHF
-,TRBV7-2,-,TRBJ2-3,TGTGCCAGCAGCCTAGGAGCTGGCACAGATACGCAGTATTTT,CASSLGAGTDTQYF
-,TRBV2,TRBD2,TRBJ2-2,TGTGCCAGCAAGGGACTACCCAACACCGGGGAGCTGTTTTTT,CASKGLPNTGELFF
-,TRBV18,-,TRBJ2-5,TGTGCCAGCTCACCATTGGCCCTGGAGACCCAGTACTTC,CASSPLALETQYF
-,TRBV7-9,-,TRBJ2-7,TGTGCCAGCAGCCCGCAAACGGGACACCACTACGAGCAGTACTTC,CASSPQTGHHYEQYF
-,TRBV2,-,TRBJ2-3,TGTGCCAGCAAAGACAGGATAGATACGCAGTATTTT,CASKDRIDTQYF
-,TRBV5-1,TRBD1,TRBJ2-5,TGCGCCAGCAGCACCGACAGGGTCCAAGAGACCCAGTACTTC,CASSTDRVQETQYF
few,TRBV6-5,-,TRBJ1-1,TGTGCCAGCAGGACACGGGGTCGCACTGAAGCTTTCTTT,CASRTRGRTEAFF
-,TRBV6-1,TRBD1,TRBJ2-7,TGTGCCAGCAGTAGGACAGGGCAAAACTACGAGCAGTACTTC,CASSRTGQNYEQYF
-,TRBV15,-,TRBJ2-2,TGTGCCACCAGCAGCTCAGGGTCACGGACCGGGGAGCTGTTTTTT,CATSSSGSRTGELFF
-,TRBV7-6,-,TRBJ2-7,TGTGCCAGCAGCTTATCAAATTATCGGGGATACGAGCAGTACTTC,CASSLSNYRGYEQYF
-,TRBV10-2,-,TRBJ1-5,TGCGCCAGCAGGCGGGTCCTCAATCAGCCCCAGCATTTT,CASRRVLNQPQHF
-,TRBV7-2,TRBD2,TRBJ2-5,TGTGCCAGCAGCCTGACTAGCGCATACCAAGAGACCCAGTACTTC,CASSLTSAYQETQYF
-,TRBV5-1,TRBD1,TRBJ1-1,TGCGCCAGCAGCTTGGTATTTTACAGGGGTGGTGAAGCTTTCTTT,CASSLVFYRGGEAFF
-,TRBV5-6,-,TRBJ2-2,TGTGCCAGCAGTTTCCGTCGGACCGGGGAGCTGTTTTTT,CASSFRRTGELFF
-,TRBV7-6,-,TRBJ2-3,TGTGCCAGCAGCTTTAGAGATACGCAGTATTTT,CASSFRDTQYF
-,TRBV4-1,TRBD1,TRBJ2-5,TGCGCCAGCAGCCCAGGGGGCGTGGCGCAAGAGACCCAGTACTTC,CASSPGGVAQETQYF